This entry concerns a single TCR beta chain. What it recognizes is unknown. The same CDR3 is also encoded by other DNA sequences in this sample. These data are taken from a study of Ad26.COV2.S vaccination and SARS-CoV-2 variants. The germline CDR1 and CDR2 sequences are SGHRS and YFSETQ. V lost 4 bases to trimming and J lost 0 bases, with 8 bases between them. The CDR3 runs 14 residues. Using immunoSEQ multiplex PCR, the repertoire was profiled, and TCRdb retains in-frame clones only, with some absent. The sample has about 400,000 clones; about nine tenths are singletons. The treatment: some 20 received Ad26.COV2.S at low or high dose, single or two shots; several received placebo; per-sample allocation not given. Day 63 after the first vaccine or placebo injection was the time point for sampling. General study findings and limits: Vaccinees showed greater spike-specific TCR breadth than placebo recipients. Vaccine recipients and placebo recipients showed similar non-spike TCR breadth. Substantial post-vaccination breadth of spike-specific CD8+ and CD4+ T cell responses was reported.

Here the sequenced sample was peripheral blood, taken in a trial of Ad26.COV2.S vaccine versus placebo. The sequence was collected from a person aged 18-65 years who received the Ad26.COV2.S COVID-19 vaccine or a placebo. The gene calls are TRBV5-1 and TRBJ2-4, with D uncertain. For the CDR3, the DNA is TGCGCCAGCAGCCCGACATTAGCCAAAAACATTCAGTACTTC. This gives the protein CASSPTLAKNIQYF.